Listed here are 5 T cell receptor beta chains from one sample, sequenced in a study of blood T cell repertoires in COVID-19. Produced via immunoSEQ multiplex PCR; TCRdb's table is partial and in-frame only. The sample holds around 250,000 clones, more than 65% seen once. Sequencing was performed on peripheral blood. These receptors all stem from a middle-aged man with active or convalescent COVID-19.

The chain recombines TRBV6-5 with TRBJ1-1, with D tentatively TRBD1 (6 bases). Trimming removed 8 bases from V and 5 bases from J, with 15 bases in between. This CDR3 is 13 amino acids long. Germline values: CDR1 MNHEY, CDR2 SVGAGI. This chain's CDR3 is CASGTGRGTEAFF. DNA for the CDR3: TGTGCCAGCGGCACAGGGAGGGGGACTGAAGCTTTCTTT.

The count of this clone is one. This chain's CDR3 is CASSPTRGNEQFF. Written as DNA, the CDR3 is TGTGCCAGCTCACCGACCCGGGGGAATGAGCAGTTCTTC. V usage is TRBV18 and J usage is TRBJ2-1, with TRBD2 as a possible D gene (6 bases). Trimming cost V 3 bases and J 7 bases, with 10 bases left between them. The CDR3 spans 13 residues. Per the germline V gene, CDR1 is KGHSH and CDR2 is LQKENI.

The chain recombines TRBV3-1 (or the pseudogene TRBV3-2) with TRBJ2-1, with D possibly being TRBD2 (6 bases). CDR3 length: 12 residues. Germline values: CDR1 LGHDT, CDR2 YNNKEL (reference sequence). V was pared by 6 bases and J by 11 bases, with 14 bases between. The CDR3 region is CASSDPGLQQFF. The CDR3 coding sequence is TGTGCCAGCAGTGACCCGGGACTTCAGCAGTTCTTC.

The gene calls are TRBV19 and TRBJ1-6; 7 bases fit TRBD1. This CDR3 has 16 amino acids. Unmatched junction bases numbered 10, after V lost 6 bases and J lost 5 bases. Germline CDR1 LNHDA, CDR2 SQIVND (reference sequence). In DNA form, the CDR3 reads TGTGCCAGTAGGCAAGGGGGCGGGACGGATAATTCACCCCTCCACTTT. Its translation: CASRQGGGTDNSPLHF.

The chain links TRBV5-1 to TRBJ2-2; tentatively, D is TRBD1 (5 bases). This CDR3 spans 15 amino acids. The germline V gene has CDR1 SGHRS and CDR2 YFSETQ. Trimming removed 0 bases from V and 2 bases from J, with 8 bases in between. The chain's CDR3 is CASSLAQGNTGELFF. The DNA of the CDR3 is TGCGCCAGCAGCTTGGCCCAGGGAAACACCGGGGAGCTGTTTTTT.